One TCR beta chain is described in this entry. A single count supports this clone. This clone's antigen is unknown. There are no base qualities to consult, and no much larger clone falls within one base. These data belong to a study of blood T cell repertoires in COVID-19 (dated by TCRdb to the early 2020s). Study-wide context: Samples from collaborators originated in the United States, Italy and Spain and spanned both the acute and convalescent phases of COVID-19. The prospective study material was composed of cDNA or gDNA derived from T cells, B-cell-depleted T cells, or PBMCs. Deeply sampled blood TCRbeta repertoires from subjects exposed to, actively infected with, or recovered from COVID-19 were included in the dataset. The repertoires were released in a freely available public database meant as a resource for research on the immune response to SARS-CoV-2. The samples were drawn from two sources: the first 160 participants of the ongoing ImmuneRACE study, and fewer than 1,500 subjects contributed by 6 global collaborators. The sample metadata nearly always contained a de-identified subject ID, COVID-19 status, age in years and sex. Where available, HLA class I and class II types were obtained from metadata supplied by the sample provider rather than from assay-based typing.

Another Seattle source contributed samples from volunteer blood donors who had recovered from COVID-19. Each collaborating institution followed its own protocols to collect whole blood in K2EDTA tubes. For TCRbeta analysis, collaborators shipped samples as frozen whole blood, isolated PBMCs, or DNA extracted from either of those sample types. The study at large found these results: The quantity of clinical and demographic metadata differed by source and by participant and was supplied without curation.

The immunoSEQ Assay, a bias-controlled multiplex PCR, was used to amplify TCRbeta CDR3 regions from genomic DNA. On the authors' methods: The number of nucleated cells in each sample was estimated from the amplification of reference gene primers within the assay. To quantify the absolute abundance of each unique TCRbeta CDR3 rearrangement, sequence reads were collapsed and filtered. Productive Simpson clonality was computed per sample as the square root of Simpson's diversity index over productive rearrangements. Imported from immuneACCESS, the table was reduced by TCRdb to in-frame sequences with V and J called. These copies leave out some clones; in studies compared against another copy, an unresolved V gene accounts for under half, and the cause of the remainder is not known. V, J and clone size are taken as reported in that table, and D and trimming were inferred from the DNA itself. For this sample there are over 150,000 clones; 89% appear just once. 1.5% to 2% of the sample is held by the ten biggest clonotypes.

Sequenced material: peripheral blood. This receptor was taken from a man between 18 and 35 years old who had recovered from COVID-19.

DNA sequence: TGCGCCAGCAGCTTGGGTGGCAGTGATAATTCACCCCTCCACTTT. Its translation is CASSLGGSDNSPLHF. The sequence links TRBV5-1 to TRBJ1-6; the D gene identity is not certain. V lost 0 bases and J lost 5 bases; the stretch between them is 9 bases long. From the cysteine through the phenylalanine, the CDR3 covers 15 amino acids. The kept DNA is CDR3 alone, 45 bases in frame from the first base. From the germline V gene, CDR1 is SGHRS and CDR2 is YFSETQ.